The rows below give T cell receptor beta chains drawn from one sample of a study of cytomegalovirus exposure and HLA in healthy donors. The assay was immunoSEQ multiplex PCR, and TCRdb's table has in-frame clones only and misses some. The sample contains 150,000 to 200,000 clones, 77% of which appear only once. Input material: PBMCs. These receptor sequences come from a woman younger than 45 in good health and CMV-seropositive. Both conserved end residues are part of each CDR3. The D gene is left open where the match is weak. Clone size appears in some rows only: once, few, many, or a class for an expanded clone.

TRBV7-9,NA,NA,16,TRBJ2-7,TGTGCCAGCAGCTTGAACAGGGGGAGGGAAACCTACGAGCAGTACTTC,CASSLNRGRETYEQYF
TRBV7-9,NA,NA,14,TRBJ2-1,TGTGCCAGCAGGAGGGCCCCCGGAGACAATGAGCAGTTCTTC,CASRRAPGDNEQFF
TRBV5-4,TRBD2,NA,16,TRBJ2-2,TGTGCCAGCAGCCCTGCGACTAGCGGGGCCACCGGGGAGCTGTTTTTT,CASSPATSGATGELFF
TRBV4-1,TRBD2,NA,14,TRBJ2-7,TGCGCCACCGCACCGGCTAGCGGGAGTTACGAGCAGTACTTC,CATAPASGSYEQYF
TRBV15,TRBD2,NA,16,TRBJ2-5,TGTGCCACCAGCAGAGGGACTAGCGGGCGTTCGGAGACCCAGTACTTC,CATSRGTSGRSETQYF
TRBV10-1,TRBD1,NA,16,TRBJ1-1,TGCGCCAGCAGTGATTTTGGACAGGGGTCGGGCACTGAAGCTTTCTTT,CASSDFGQGSGTEAFF
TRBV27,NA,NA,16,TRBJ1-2,TGTGCCAGCAGTTCGACGTTTTTTGGACAGTCAAGGGGCTACACCTTC,CASSSTFFGQSRGYTF
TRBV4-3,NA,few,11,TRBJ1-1,TGCGCCAGCAGCCAATCTAATGAAGCTTTCTTT,CASSQSNEAFF
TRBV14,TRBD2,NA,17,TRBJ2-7,TGTGCCAGCAGCCCCCGACTAGCGGGAGTTAGGGCCTACGAGCAGTACTTC,CASSPRLAGVRAYEQYF
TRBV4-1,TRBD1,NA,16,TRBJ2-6,TGCGCCAGCAGCCTCGACAGGGGGCAAGGGGCCAACGTCCTGACTTTC,CASSLDRGQGANVLTF
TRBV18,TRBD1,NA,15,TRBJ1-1,TGTGCCAGCTCACCCCCCCCACAGGGGGCAACTGAAGCTTTCTTT,CASSPPPQGATEAFF
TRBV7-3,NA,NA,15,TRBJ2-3,TGTGCCAGCAGCTTTGACGGGAGTTCAGCAGATACGCAGTATTTT,CASSFDGSSADTQYF
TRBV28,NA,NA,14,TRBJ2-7,TGTGCCAGCATCCACGCGGGGAGTCAATACGAGCAGTACTTC,CASIHAGSQYEQYF
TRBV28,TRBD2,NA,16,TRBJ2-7,TGTGCCAGCACCCCCCTCTTAGCGGGGGGTGACTACGAGCAGTACTTC,CASTPLLAGGDYEQYF
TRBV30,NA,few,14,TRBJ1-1,TGTGCCTGGAGTGTACTGGGAAGGGGGACTGAAGCTTTCTTT,CAWSVLGRGTEAFF
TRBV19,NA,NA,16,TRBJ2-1,TGTGCCAGTAGTATAGATAAGGGAAGCAGGGGGGATGAGCAGTTCTTC,CASSIDKGSRGDEQFF
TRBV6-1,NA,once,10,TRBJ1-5,TGTGCCAGCAGCCTCCAGCCCCAGCATTTT,CASSLQPQHF
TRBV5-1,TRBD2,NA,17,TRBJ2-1,TGCGCCAGCAGCTTGCTCTCGGGACTAGCGGGAGTCAATGAGCAGTTCTTC,CASSLLSGLAGVNEQFF
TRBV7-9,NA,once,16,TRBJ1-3,TGTGCCAGCAGCCCCGGGGGATCCAACTCTGGAAACACCATATATTTT,CASSPGGSNSGNTIYF
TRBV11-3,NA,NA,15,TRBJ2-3,TGTGCCAGCAGCTTGGAGGGGATGGGAACAGATACGCAGTATTTT,CASSLEGMGTDTQYF
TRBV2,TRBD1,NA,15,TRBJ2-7,TGTGCCAGCAGGACCGGGACAGGGAGCTCCTACGAGCAGTACTTC,CASRTGTGSSYEQYF
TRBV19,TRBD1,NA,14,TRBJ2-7,TGTGCCAGTAGGAACCGGGACAGGGGGTCCGAGCAGTACTTC,CASRNRDRGSEQYF
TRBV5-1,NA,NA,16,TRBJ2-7,TGCGCCAGCACTCTCCAGCGGGACTCAAGGGGGGGCGAGCAGTACTTC,CASTLQRDSRGGEQYF
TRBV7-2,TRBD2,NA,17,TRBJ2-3,TGTGCCAGCAGCTTAGGGACTAGCGGGAGCGGGCAAGGTACGCAGTATTTT,CASSLGTSGSGQGTQYF
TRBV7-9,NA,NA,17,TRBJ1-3,TGTGCCAGCAGCTTAGCGCGGCGCAGCTCCTCTGGAAACACCATATATTTT,CASSLARRSSSGNTIYF
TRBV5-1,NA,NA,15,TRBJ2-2,TGCGCCAGCAGCTACCTCGGGGGGAACACCGGGGAGCTGTTTTTT,CASSYLGGNTGELFF
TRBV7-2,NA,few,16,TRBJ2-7,TGTGCCAGCAGCACCCGGGACAACTCCCCCTTCTACGAGCAGTACTTC,CASSTRDNSPFYEQYF
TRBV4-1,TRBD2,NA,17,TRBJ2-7,TGCGCCAGCAGCCAAGGGGAAGCGGGAGGATACTCCTACGAGCAGTACTTC,CASSQGEAGGYSYEQYF
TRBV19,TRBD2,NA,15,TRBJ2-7,TGTGCCAGCCAGATGGGGACTAGCGGGGCTTACGAGCAGTACTTC,CASQMGTSGAYEQYF
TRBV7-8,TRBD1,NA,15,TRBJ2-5,TGTGCCAGCAGCTTGGACAGGGTTGCGATCGAGACCCAGTACTTC,CASSLDRVAIETQYF
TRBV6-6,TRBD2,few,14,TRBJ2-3,TGTGCCAGCAGTTACCGGGGGGGCACAGATACGCAGTATTTT,CASSYRGGTDTQYF
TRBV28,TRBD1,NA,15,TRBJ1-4,TGTGCCAGCAGTCGGCCGGGACAGACAAATGAAAAACTGTTTTTT,CASSRPGQTNEKLFF
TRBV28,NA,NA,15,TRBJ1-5,TGTGCCAGCTGTAGTGGACAGTATAGCAATCAGCCCCAGCATTTT,CASCSGQYSNQPQHF
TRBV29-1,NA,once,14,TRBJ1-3,TGCAGCGTTGCAGGCCAGGGGAATGGAAACACCATATATTTT,CSVAGQGNGNTIYF
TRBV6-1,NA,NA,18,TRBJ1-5,TGTGCCAGCAGTGAAGCCCCGGGGTGGGGTGATAGCAATCAGCCCCAGCATTTT,CASSEAPGWGDSNQPQHF
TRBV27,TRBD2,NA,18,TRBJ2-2,TGTGCCAGCAGTTTATCGGGGACTACCATAACGAACACCGGGGAGCTGTTTTTT,CASSLSGTTITNTGELFF
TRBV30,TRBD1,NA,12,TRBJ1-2,TGTGCCTGGGGGACAGGGAACTATGGCTACACCTTC,CAWGTGNYGYTF